A selection of T cell receptor beta chains follows, all from one sample in a study of Ad26.COV2.S vaccination and SARS-CoV-2 variants. Sequenced by immunoSEQ multiplex PCR; TCRdb stores in-frame clones only, minus some. The profile shows under 150,000 clones, roughly 89% of them singletons. The specimen was peripheral blood, collected after recovery from COVID-19. All receptors derive from a human donor who had recovered from COVID-19. Each CDR3 is given with its conserved first and last residue. A D gene is named only where the DNA matches it firmly. The size of a clone is reported for some rows only, either as once, few or many, or as a class for expanded clones.

J gene,D gene,V gene,clone size,CDR3 protein,CDR3 DNA
TRBJ2-3,TRBD2,TRBV5-4,NA,CASSPGTSGGYLRTDTQYF,TGTGCCAGCAGTCCCGGGACTAGCGGGGGCTACCTTCGCACAGATACGCAGTATTTT
TRBJ1-6,NA,TRBV4-3,once,CASSQEGAGGSPLHF,TGCGCCAGCAGCCAAGAGGGAGCCGGGGGTTCACCCCTCCACTTT
TRBJ2-5,NA,TRBV25-1,once,CASSGNVEVETQYF,TGTGCCAGCAGTGGGAACGTCGAGGTAGAGACCCAGTACTTC
TRBJ2-5,TRBD1,TRBV27,once,CASSGDRGETQYF,TGTGCCAGCAGTGGGGACAGGGGAGAGACCCAGTACTTC
TRBJ1-5,TRBD1,TRBV5-8,NA,CASSWGQFAQPQHF,TGTGCCAGCAGCTGGGGACAGTTTGCTCAGCCCCAGCATTTT
TRBJ1-2,TRBD1,TRBV28,NA,CASSLSRDRVGDGYTF,TGTGCCAGCAGTTTATCCCGGGACAGGGTGGGTGATGGCTACACCTTC
TRBJ1-4,NA,TRBV6-5,NA,CASSYSGSRSGEKLFF,TGTGCCAGCAGTTACTCTGGGAGCAGGTCGGGAGAAAAACTGTTTTTT
TRBJ2-3,TRBD2,TRBV2,once,CASSASGGHTDTQYF,TGTGCCAGCAGTGCCAGCGGGGGCCATACAGATACGCAGTATTTT
TRBJ1-1,NA,TRBV6-5,once,CASRRADSYTEAFF,TGTGCCAGCCGTAGGGCCGACAGTTACACTGAAGCTTTCTTT
TRBJ1-2,NA,TRBV12-3/TRBV12-4,NA,CASGIGGYTF,TGTGCCAGCGGCATTGGAGGCTACACCTTC
TRBJ2-3,TRBD1,TRBV27,NA,CASSSTGGEYF,TGTGCCAGCAGTTCTACAGGGGGCGAGTATTTT
TRBJ2-7,TRBD1,TRBV9,NA,CASSAGGGPQYF,TGTGCCAGCAGCGCAGGGGGTGGGCCCCAGTACTTC
TRBJ1-2,NA,TRBV7-9,NA,CASSSAARYGYTF,TGTGCCAGCAGCTCCGCAGCCAGATATGGCTACACCTTC
TRBJ1-1,NA,TRBV28,NA,CASSCPNDASYPNTEAFF,TGTGCCAGCAGTTGCCCCAACGACGCCTCTTACCCGAACACTGAAGCTTTCTTT